This TCR beta chain was captured by sequencing in a study of vaccination and CD4 T cells after COVID-19 (dated by TCRdb to between 2021 and 2023). Background on the whole study: Every convalescent patient had a positive nasal swab PCR test for SARS-CoV-2, with mild disease in 9 or 10 patients and severe disease in one. Control cultures received a CEFX viral epitope pool as the positive control, an HIV-1 Nef peptide pool as the negative control, or no peptide. Six males and four females were included in the convalescent cohort, with two Hispanic individuals, seven Caucasians, two Asians and one multiracial person represented. Each participant got two doses of either the Pfizer-BioNTech BNT162b2 vaccine (n=8) or the Moderna mRNA-1273 vaccine (n=2). In more than eight COVID-19 convalescent patients and 4 infection-naive healthy vaccine recipients, researchers compared the spike-specific CD4+ TCR repertoire from before mRNA vaccination with the repertoire from after. The cultures were stimulated with overlapping spike peptide pools from SARS-CoV-2 and from the common cold coronaviruses HCoV-NL63, HCoV-OC43 and HCoV-229E. The time from the second vaccine dose to post-vaccine blood sampling had a median of roughly 72 days and ranged from 14 to 241 days. Post-COVID blood samples from convalescent patients were collected a median of around 100 days after diagnosis, with a range of 35 to 161 days. The study at large found these results: In convalescent patients, nearly all vaccine-specific clones (304 of 307) were found to be mono-reactive for SARS-CoV-2 spike rather than cross-reactive with common cold coronaviruses. In convalescent patients, a median around 90% of post-vaccine SARS-CoV-2-reactive clones were detected only after vaccination, and vaccine-specific priming was suggested by this finding. Only a relatively small number of convalescent patients were included in the study, and early timepoints following natural infection were not analyzed. Although the median number of SARS-CoV-2-reactive clonotypes went up from roughly 19 after infection to some 40 after vaccination, the increase was not significant.

This clonotype was observed a few times. Its antigen target is currently unknown. Within one base of it there is no much larger clone, and no base qualities were kept. Library creation used PCR. TCR sequencing of DNA from cultured CD4+ T cells used the Oncomine TCR Beta short-read assay at the Johns Hopkins FTIC core. The QIAamp micro DNA kit was used to extract genomic DNA from the cultured CD4+ T cells. The Oncomine TCR Beta libraries from cultured CD4+ T cells were pooled using unique dual indexes and then sequenced on an Illumina iSeq 100. Concerning the study's data processing: Non-productive sequences were filtered out, and CDR3s that did not start with C, did not end with F or W, or were shorter than 7 amino acids were discarded. Antigen-specific clonotypes were identified using the MANAFEST web application through comparison of peptide-stimulated wells with reference and other culture wells. To be called positive, a clone needed an FDR below 0.05, an odds ratio above 5, and a productive frequency above 0.1% in at least two of three replicate wells. A clonotype counted as cross-reactive if it showed significant expansion both in the SARS-CoV-2 spike wells and in at least one common cold coronavirus spike condition. CDR3 homology was assessed with Levenshtein distances (stringdist) and unrooted phylogenetic trees (ape) in R version 3.6.1. TCRdb reworked the public reads: Q25 trimming with fastp, MiXCR clone assembly, productive beta chains retained. One record per CDR3 amino acid sequence lists the most common genes and DNA. In this record, the V and J calls reflect TCRdb's handling and not the investigators' own analysis. The sample table lists approximately 12,000 distinct CDR3 sequences, 52% of them with a count of one. Of the sample, roughly a sixth is held by the ten largest clones.

The sample's treatment or condition label is to be understood as: roughly 10-day PBMC culture with coronavirus spike peptide pools or control peptides (ViraFEST assay). The ViraFEST assay, used in the study, expanded antigen-specific T cells with peptide pools and then identified the expanded clonotypes through TCR sequencing. The convalescent patients' positive SARS-CoV-2 PCR tests fell between March and December 2020, which was before the Alpha, Beta and Delta variants emerged in the United States. Each well held millions of PBMCs cultured in IMDM containing around 5% human AB serum and about 10 IU/ml IL-2, with 8.5 to 10 ug/ml peptide pools added. On days 3 and 7, half of the culture medium was replaced with fresh IL-2-containing medium. Once the cells had been in culture for ten to eleven days, the EasySep CD4+ T cell isolation kit was used to isolate CD4+ T cells by negative selection. PBMCs were separated from whole blood using Ficoll-Paque Plus gradient centrifugation and then either used fresh or cryopreserved at -140C. Each culture condition was generally run in triplicate wells.

The CDR3, cysteine through phenylalanine, is 14 amino acids long. The kept DNA is CDR3 alone, 42 bases in frame from the first base. Trimming takes 7 bases off V and 5 bases off J; junction bases not matched to a gene: 10. In the germline V gene (reference sequence), CDR1 corresponds to DFQATT and CDR2 to SNEGSKA. The origin of this receptor is a human donor who had recovered from COVID-19. The sequence is built from TRBV20-1 and TRBJ2-3; TRBD1 aligns with 9 central bases. Sequenced input: CD4+ T cells from blood, cultured in vitro. The CDR3 has the sequence CSGAGTGYGDTQYF. The DNA reads TGCAGTGGGGCCGGGACAGGGTACGGAGATACGCAGTATTTT.